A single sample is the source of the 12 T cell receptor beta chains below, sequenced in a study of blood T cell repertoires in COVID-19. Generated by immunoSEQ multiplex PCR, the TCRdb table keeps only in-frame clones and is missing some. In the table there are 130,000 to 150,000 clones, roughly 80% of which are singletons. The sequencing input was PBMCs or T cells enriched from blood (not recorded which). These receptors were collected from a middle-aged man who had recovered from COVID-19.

Written as DNA, the CDR3 is TGTGCCAGCAGCTGGGGAGGAAACTATGGCTACACCTTC. Translation: CASSWGGNYGYTF. The chain recombines TRBV5-4 with TRBJ1-2, with unresolved D. V dropped 3 bases and J dropped 2 bases, with 8 bases sitting between them. The CDR3 is 13 residues long. Germline assignment: CDR1 SGHNT and CDR2 YYREEE (reference sequence).

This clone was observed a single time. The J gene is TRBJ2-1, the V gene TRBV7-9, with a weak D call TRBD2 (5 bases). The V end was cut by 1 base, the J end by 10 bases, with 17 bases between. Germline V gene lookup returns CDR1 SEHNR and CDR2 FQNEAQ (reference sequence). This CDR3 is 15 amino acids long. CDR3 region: CASSLVVDGLKEQFF. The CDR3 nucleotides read TGTGCCAGCAGCTTAGTGGTGGACGGACTCAAGGAGCAGTTCTTC.

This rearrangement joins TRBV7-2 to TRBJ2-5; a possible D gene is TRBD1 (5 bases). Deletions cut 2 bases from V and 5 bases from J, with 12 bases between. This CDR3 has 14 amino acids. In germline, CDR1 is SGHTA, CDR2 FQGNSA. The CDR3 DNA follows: TGTGCCAGCAGCTTATTCAGGGATCGCGAGACCCAGTACTTC. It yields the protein CASSLFRDRETQYF.

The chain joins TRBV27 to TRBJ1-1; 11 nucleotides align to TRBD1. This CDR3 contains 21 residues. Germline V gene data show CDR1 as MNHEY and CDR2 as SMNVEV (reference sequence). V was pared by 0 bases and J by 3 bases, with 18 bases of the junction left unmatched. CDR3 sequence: CASSLSFTWTGGPVLHTEAFF. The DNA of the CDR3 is TGTGCCAGCAGTTTATCATTTACTTGGACAGGGGGCCCCGTGCTCCACACTGAAGCTTTCTTT.

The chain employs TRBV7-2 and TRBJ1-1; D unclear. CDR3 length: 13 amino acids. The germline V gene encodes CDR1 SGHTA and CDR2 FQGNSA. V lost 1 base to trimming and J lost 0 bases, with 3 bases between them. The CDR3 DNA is TGTGCCAGCAGCTTAGTAATGAACACTGAAGCTTTCTTT. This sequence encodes CASSLVMNTEAFF.

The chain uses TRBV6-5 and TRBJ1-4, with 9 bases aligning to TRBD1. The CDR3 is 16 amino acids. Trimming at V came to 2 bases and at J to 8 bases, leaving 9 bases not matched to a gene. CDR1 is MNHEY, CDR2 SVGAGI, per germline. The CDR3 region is CASSYGGTGPSEKLFF. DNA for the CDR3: TGTGCCAGCAGTTACGGCGGGACAGGGCCTAGCGAAAAACTGTTTTTT.

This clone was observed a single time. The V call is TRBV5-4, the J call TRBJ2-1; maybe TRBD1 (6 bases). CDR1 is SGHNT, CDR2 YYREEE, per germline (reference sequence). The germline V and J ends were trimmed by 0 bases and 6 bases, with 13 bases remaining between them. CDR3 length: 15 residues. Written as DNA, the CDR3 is TGTGCCAGCAGCTTGGCAGGGGTGGGGACCAATGAGCAGTTCTTC. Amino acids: CASSLAGVGTNEQFF. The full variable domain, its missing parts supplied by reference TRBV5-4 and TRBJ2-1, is ETGVTQSPTHLIKTRGQQVTLRCSSQSGHNTVSWYQQALGQGPQFIFQYYREEENGRGNFPPRFSGLQFPNYSSELNVNALELDDSALYLCASSLAGVGTNEQFFGPGTRLTVL.

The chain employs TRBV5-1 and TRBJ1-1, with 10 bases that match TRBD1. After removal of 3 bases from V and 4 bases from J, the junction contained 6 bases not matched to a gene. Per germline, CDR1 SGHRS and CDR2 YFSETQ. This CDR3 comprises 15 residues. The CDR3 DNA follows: TGCGCCAGCAGCTCCAGTTGGACAGGGGGCACTGAAGCTTTCTTT. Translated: CASSSSWTGGTEAFF.

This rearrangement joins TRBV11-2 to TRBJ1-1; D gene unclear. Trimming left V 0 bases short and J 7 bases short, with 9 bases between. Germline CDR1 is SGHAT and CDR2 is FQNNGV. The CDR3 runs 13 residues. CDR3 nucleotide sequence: TGTGCCAGCAGCTTAGACACCGGGAATGAAGCTTTCTTT. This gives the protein CASSLDTGNEAFF.

The CDR3 loop is CASSLVSASGYTDTQYF. The CDR3, as DNA: TGTGCCAGCAGCTTGGTTTCCGCTAGCGGCTACACAGATACGCAGTATTTT. This chain links TRBV5-6 with TRBJ2-3, with TRBD2 matching over 7 bases. The CDR3 is 17 amino acids. The V and J ends lost 0 bases and 2 bases, in that order; junction bases with no gene match: 9. Germline-derived CDR1 and CDR2 are SGHDT and YYEEEE.

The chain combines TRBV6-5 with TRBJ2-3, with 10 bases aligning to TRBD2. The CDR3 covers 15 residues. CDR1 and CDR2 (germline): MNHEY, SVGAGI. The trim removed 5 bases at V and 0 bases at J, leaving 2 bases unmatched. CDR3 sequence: CASSTAGGSTDTQYF. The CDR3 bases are TGTGCCAGCAGTACAGCGGGGGGGAGCACAGATACGCAGTATTTT.

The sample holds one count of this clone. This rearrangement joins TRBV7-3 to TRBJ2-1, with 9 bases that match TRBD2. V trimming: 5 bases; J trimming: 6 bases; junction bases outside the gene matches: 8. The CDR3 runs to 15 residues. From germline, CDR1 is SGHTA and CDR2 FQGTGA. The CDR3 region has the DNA TGTGCCAGCAGCCCACGGGGACTAGCCCCCAATGAGCAGTTCTTC. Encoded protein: CASSPRGLAPNEQFF.